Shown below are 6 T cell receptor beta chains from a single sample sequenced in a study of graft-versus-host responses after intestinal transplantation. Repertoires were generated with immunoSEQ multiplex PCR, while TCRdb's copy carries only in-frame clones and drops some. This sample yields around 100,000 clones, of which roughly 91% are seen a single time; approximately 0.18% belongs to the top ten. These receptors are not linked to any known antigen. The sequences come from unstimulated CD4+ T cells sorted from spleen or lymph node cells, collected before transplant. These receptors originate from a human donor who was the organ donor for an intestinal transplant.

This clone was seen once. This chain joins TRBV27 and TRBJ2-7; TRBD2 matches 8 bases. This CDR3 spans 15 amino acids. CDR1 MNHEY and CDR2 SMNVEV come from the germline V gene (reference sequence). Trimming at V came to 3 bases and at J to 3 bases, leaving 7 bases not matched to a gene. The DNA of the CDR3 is TGTGCCAGCAGTTTGTCGGGGGGGGCCGTCTACGAGCAGTACTTC. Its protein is CASSLSGGAVYEQYF.

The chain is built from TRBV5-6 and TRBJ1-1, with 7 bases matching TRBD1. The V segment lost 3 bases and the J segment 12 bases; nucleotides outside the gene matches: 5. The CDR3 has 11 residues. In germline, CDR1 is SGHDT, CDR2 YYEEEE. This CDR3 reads CASSSYRGTFF. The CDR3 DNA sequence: TGTGCCAGCAGCTCATACAGGGGAACTTTCTTT.

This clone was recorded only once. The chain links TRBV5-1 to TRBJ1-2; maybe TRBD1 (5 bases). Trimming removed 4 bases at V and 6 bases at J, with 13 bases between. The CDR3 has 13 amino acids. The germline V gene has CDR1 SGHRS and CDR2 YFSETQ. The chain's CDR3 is CASSPQVHDGYTF. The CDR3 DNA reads TGCGCCAGCAGCCCACAGGTTCATGATGGCTACACCTTC.

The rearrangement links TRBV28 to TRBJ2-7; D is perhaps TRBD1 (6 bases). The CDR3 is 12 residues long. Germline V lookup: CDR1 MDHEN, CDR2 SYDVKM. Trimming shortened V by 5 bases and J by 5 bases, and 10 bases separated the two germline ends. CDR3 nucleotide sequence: TGTGCCAGCAGTCCAAACAGGGACGAGCAGTACTTC. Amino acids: CASSPNRDEQYF.

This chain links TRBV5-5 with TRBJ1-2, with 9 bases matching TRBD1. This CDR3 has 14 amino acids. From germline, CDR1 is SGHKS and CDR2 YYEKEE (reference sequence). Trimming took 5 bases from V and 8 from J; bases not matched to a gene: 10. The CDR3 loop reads CASRPGQGYGGYTF. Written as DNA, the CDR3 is TGTGCCAGCAGACCGGGACAGGGTTATGGGGGCTACACCTTC.

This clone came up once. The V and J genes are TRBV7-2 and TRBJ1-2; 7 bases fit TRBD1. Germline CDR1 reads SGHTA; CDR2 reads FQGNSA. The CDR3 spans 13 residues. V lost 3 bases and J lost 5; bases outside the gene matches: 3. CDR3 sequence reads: CASSFRTGYGYTF. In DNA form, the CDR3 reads TGTGCCAGCAGCTTCCGGACAGGTTATGGCTACACCTTC.